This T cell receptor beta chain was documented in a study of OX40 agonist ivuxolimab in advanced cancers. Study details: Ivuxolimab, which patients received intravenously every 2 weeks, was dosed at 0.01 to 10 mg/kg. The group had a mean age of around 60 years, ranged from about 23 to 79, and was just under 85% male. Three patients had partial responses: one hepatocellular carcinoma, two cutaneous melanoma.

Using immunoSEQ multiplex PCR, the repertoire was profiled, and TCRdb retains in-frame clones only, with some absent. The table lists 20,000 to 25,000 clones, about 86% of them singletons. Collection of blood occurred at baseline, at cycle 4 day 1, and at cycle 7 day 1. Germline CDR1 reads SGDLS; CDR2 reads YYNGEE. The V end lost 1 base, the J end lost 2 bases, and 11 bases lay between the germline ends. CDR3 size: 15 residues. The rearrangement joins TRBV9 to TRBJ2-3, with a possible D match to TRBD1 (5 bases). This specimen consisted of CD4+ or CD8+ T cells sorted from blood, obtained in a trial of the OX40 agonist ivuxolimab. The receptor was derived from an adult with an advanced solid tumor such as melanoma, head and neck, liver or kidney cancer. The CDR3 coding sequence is TGTGCCAGCAGCGTAAGGGGAATTGACACAGATACGCAGTATTTT. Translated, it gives CASSVRGIDTDTQYF.